One sample yielded the 23 T cell receptor beta chains listed below, sequenced in a study of control samples from healthy donors and cancer patients. Sequenced by immunoSEQ multiplex PCR; TCRdb stores in-frame clones only, minus some. The table lists about 75,000 clones, more than 80% of them singletons. Sequenced material: blood. Source of these receptors: a man in his fifties in good health.

V usage is TRBV30 and J usage is TRBJ2-5; the match to TRBD2 covers 14 bases. CDR3 length: 14 residues. Germline-derived CDR1 and CDR2 are GTSNPN and SVGIG (reference sequence). The V segment lost 3 bases and the J segment 5 bases; nucleotides outside the gene matches: 2. CDR3 sequence: CAWRRTSGRETQYF. For the CDR3, the DNA is TGTGCCTGGAGAAGGACTAGCGGGAGGGAGACCCAGTACTTC.

In this sample, this clone turned up once. V and J are TRBV4-3 and TRBJ1-2; tentative D call: TRBD1 (6 bases). V was shortened by 0 bases and J by 8 bases, with 16 bases between the two germline ends. This CDR3 comprises 15 residues. Germline loops: CDR1 LGHNA, CDR2 YSLEER. The CDR3 DNA sequence: TGCGCCAGCAGCCAAGATACGGGGGGCGTGATGGGCTACACCTTC. It is translated as CASSQDTGGVMGYTF.

V gene TRBV27 combines with J gene TRBJ1-1, with D perhaps TRBD1 (5 bases). The length of the CDR3 is 18 residues. The V and J ends lost 0 bases and 1 base respectively, with 18 bases between them. Germline loops: CDR1 MNHEY, CDR2 SMNVEV (reference sequence). CDR3 region: CASSLSGGGQGRNTEAFF. The CDR3, as DNA: TGTGCCAGCAGTTTATCGGGGGGTGGGCAGGGTCGGAACACTGAAGCTTTCTTT.

Here the CDR3 DNA reads TGTGCCAGCAGCTTAGCCCCACTAGCGATCGCCCCAGATACGCAGTATTTT. Translation gives CASSLAPLAIAPDTQYF. The chain has TRBV7-2 and TRBJ2-3, with 7 bases that match TRBD2. The CDR3 extends over 17 amino acids. V gave up 0 bases and J gave up 4 bases; unmatched junction bases: 10. The germline V gene has CDR1 SGHTA and CDR2 FQGNSA.

Written as DNA, the CDR3 is TGTGCCAGCAGCTTATATCCGACAGTAGGGATGGACTCACCCCTCCACTTT. Its protein product is CASSLYPTVGMDSPLHF. The V and J genes are TRBV5-6 and TRBJ1-6, with a possible D match to TRBD1 (5 bases). V was pared by 2 bases and J by 10 bases, with 22 bases between. Germline V lookup: CDR1 SGHDT, CDR2 YYEEEE. This CDR3 contains 17 residues.

The CDR3 DNA follows: TGTGCCAGCAGTGTTGAGGGCCTCAGGACCCAGTACTTC. Its translation is CASSVEGLRTQYF. The chain recombines TRBV7-2 with TRBJ2-5, with D possibly matching TRBD2 (5 bases). The CDR3 contains 13 residues. The germline gives CDR1 SGHTA, CDR2 FQGNSA. V was clipped by 6 bases and J by 7 bases, with 15 bases between them.

V usage is TRBV21-1 and J usage is TRBJ1-1. TRBV21-1 is given as a pseudogene. CDR3 size: 16 residues. CDR3 DNA: TGTGCCAGCAGCGAGCCTCTAGCCACAATTCGCACTGAAGCTTTCTTT. Translation gives CASSEPLATIRTEAFF.

This chain links TRBV7-9 with TRBJ2-3, with 12 bases aligning to TRBD2. Trimming took 5 bases from V and 4 from J; bases not matched to a gene: 7. Germline-derived CDR1 and CDR2 are SEHNR and FQNEAQ (reference sequence). This CDR3 comprises 16 residues. The CDR3 sequence: CASSVRTSGNADTQYF. DNA of the CDR3: TGTGCCAGCAGCGTAAGGACTAGCGGGAACGCAGATACGCAGTATTTT.

The chain carries TRBV5-1 and TRBJ2-1; TRBD2 matches at 13 bases. CDR1 is SGHRS and CDR2 is YFSETQ in the germline V gene. This CDR3 has 13 residues. The J segment lost 14 bases and the V segment lost 6 bases, leaving 8 bases of the junction unmatched. The CDR3 loop is CASTAGLAGAEFF. As DNA, the CDR3 is TGCGCCAGCACCGCTGGACTAGCGGGAGCAGAGTTCTTC.

This chain uses TRBV3-1 (or the pseudogene TRBV3-2) with TRBJ2-1; D is undetermined. Germline CDR1 is LGHDT and CDR2 is YNNKEL (reference sequence). The CDR3 is made up of 11 amino acids. Between the trimmed V and J ends, which lost 4 bases and 11 bases, there was a span of 9 bases. The CDR3 reads CASSLGPQQFF. CDR3 in DNA: TGTGCCAGCAGCCTCGGGCCTCAGCAGTTCTTC.

This clone was seen more than once but under ten times. This chain connects TRBV5-1 to TRBJ2-1; 7 bases are a match to TRBD2. The CDR3 runs to 17 residues. Germline-derived CDR1 and CDR2 are SGHRS and YFSETQ. Trimming cost V 0 bases and J 2 bases; bases outside gene matches: 8. DNA for the CDR3: TGCGCCAGCAGCTTGGCCCCGGCTAGCGGTACCTACAATGAGCAGTTCTTC. It codes for CASSLAPASGTYNEQFF.

This sequence joins TRBV25-1 and TRBJ2-7; TRBD2 is a possible D gene (6 bases). Germline V gene lookup returns CDR1 MGHDK and CDR2 SYGVNS. The CDR3 sequence is 16 residues long. Trimming shortened V by 3 bases and J by 3 bases, and 18 bases separated the two germline ends. This CDR3 reads CASSESALGTRYEQYF. CDR3 DNA sequence: TGTGCCAGCAGTGAGTCCGCACTAGGGACTCGCTACGAGCAGTACTTC.

The count of this clone is one. This chain connects TRBV10-3 to TRBJ2-2, with 15 bases fitting TRBD2. The CDR3 is 17 residues long. V was clipped by 2 bases and J by 5 bases; unmatched bases: 3. Looked up from germline, CDR1 is ENHRY and CDR2 is SYGVKD. CDR3 residues: CAISEGLAGGPTGELFF. CDR3 nucleotides: TGTGCCATCAGTGAGGGACTAGCGGGAGGGCCTACCGGGGAGCTGTTTTTT.

The chain carries TRBV2 and TRBJ2-7; TRBD2 is a possible D gene (6 bases). Looked up from germline, CDR1 is SNHLY and CDR2 is FYNNEI. Between the trimmed V and J ends, which lost 9 bases and 0 bases, there was a span of 9 bases. This CDR3 comprises 12 residues. The DNA for the CDR3 is TGTGCCAGGGGACTCAGCTCCTACGAGCAGTACTTC. This translates into CARGLSSYEQYF.

This chain links TRBV9 with TRBJ1-5; the match to TRBD1 covers 9 bases. The CDR3 is 18 amino acids. V gave up 0 bases and J gave up 5 bases; unmatched junction bases: 12. Per germline, CDR1 SGDLS and CDR2 YYNGEE. CDR3 DNA: TGTGCCAGCAGCGTAGGTTTTTGGGACAGGGTTATCGATCAGCCCCAGCATTTT. Translation gives CASSVGFWDRVIDQPQHF.

The genes are TRBV29-1 and TRBJ1-2, with a weak D call TRBD1 (5 bases). CDR1 is SQVTM and CDR2 is ANQGSEA in the germline V gene. The CDR3 runs to 13 residues. Trimming took 3 bases from V and 2 from J, leaving 10 bases between them. The CDR3 reads CSVDQGTNYGYTF. CDR3 bases: TGCAGCGTTGATCAGGGAACCAACTATGGCTACACCTTC.

This chain links TRBV4-3 with TRBJ1-1; D remains unclear. CDR3 length equals 15 residues. The germline V and J ends were trimmed by 4 bases and 2 bases, with 14 bases remaining between them. Germline lookup yields CDR1 LGHNA and CDR2 YSLEER. The DNA for the CDR3 is TGCGCCAGCAGCCTGAGGACTAACTCCAACACTGAAGCTTTCTTT. It is translated as CASSLRTNSNTEAFF.

The rearrangement uses TRBV19 and TRBJ2-7; TRBD1 aligns across 10 bases. The CDR3 runs to 14 residues. V lost 7 bases, J lost 2 bases, and 5 bases stayed unmatched. Germline loops: CDR1 LNHDA, CDR2 SQIVND (reference sequence). The DNA for the CDR3 is TGTGCCAGTACGAGAGACAGGGGGCCCTACGAGCAGTACTTC. It translates to CASTRDRGPYEQYF.

The V gene is TRBV7-8, the J gene TRBJ2-3; D is undetermined. The CDR3 loop spans 14 amino acids. CDR1 is SGHVS, CDR2 FQNEAQ, per germline. V lost 6 bases, J lost 5 bases, and 15 bases lay in between. CDR3 loop: CASSSGLEKDTQYF. CDR3 DNA sequence: TGTGCCAGCAGTTCCGGATTGGAGAAAGATACGCAGTATTTT. The entire variable domain, with the rest obtained from reference TRBV7-8 and TRBJ2-3, is as follows: GAGVSQSPRYKVAKRGQDVALRCDPISGHVSLFWYQQALGQGPEFLTYFQNEAQLDKSGLPSDRFFAERPEGSVSTLKIQRTQQEDSAVYLCASSSGLEKDTQYFGPGTRLTVL.

The V call is TRBV5-1, the J call TRBJ2-3, with a possible D match to TRBD1 (5 bases). V lost 0 bases, J lost 2 bases, and 13 bases lay in between. CDR3 length: 16 amino acids. Looked up from germline, CDR1 is SGHRS and CDR2 is YFSETQ. CDR3 DNA: TGCGCCAGCAGCTTGGCCGAGGCAGGGTCCACAGATACGCAGTATTTT. It translates to CASSLAEAGSTDTQYF.

The V call is TRBV7-2, the J call TRBJ2-7; TRBD2 matches 8 bases. This CDR3 contains 14 residues. The germline V gene has CDR1 SGHTA and CDR2 FQGNSA. V lost 4 bases and J lost 2; bases outside the gene matches: 4. CDR3 protein: CASSSPAGAYEQYF. The CDR3 DNA reads TGTGCCAGCAGCTCTCCAGCGGGAGCCTACGAGCAGTACTTC. Looking up the rest from reference TRBV7-2 and TRBJ2-7 gives the full variable domain: GAGVSQSPSNKVTEKGKDVELRCDPISGHTALYWYRQSLGQGLEFLIYFQGNSAPDKSGLPSDRFSAERTGGSVSTLTIQRTQQEDSAVYLCASSSPAGAYEQYFGPGTRLTVT.

V is TRBV28 and J is TRBJ2-1; maybe TRBD2 (6 bases). The CDR3 sequence is 13 residues long. Germline values: CDR1 MDHEN, CDR2 SYDVKM. Between the trimmed V and J ends, which lost 6 bases and 9 bases, there was a span of 15 bases. The CDR3 is CASREATSGEQFF. The CDR3 DNA is TGTGCCAGCAGGGAAGCGACTAGTGGTGAGCAGTTCTTC.

The chain recombines TRBV19 with TRBJ1-5; no definite D call. V was cut by 4 bases and J by 5 bases, with 9 bases left in between. Germline CDR1 is LNHDA and CDR2 is SQIVND (reference sequence). This CDR3 is built from 13 residues. This CDR3 is CASSRDFYQPQHF. CDR3 bases: TGTGCCAGTAGTAGGGATTTTTATCAGCCCCAGCATTTT.